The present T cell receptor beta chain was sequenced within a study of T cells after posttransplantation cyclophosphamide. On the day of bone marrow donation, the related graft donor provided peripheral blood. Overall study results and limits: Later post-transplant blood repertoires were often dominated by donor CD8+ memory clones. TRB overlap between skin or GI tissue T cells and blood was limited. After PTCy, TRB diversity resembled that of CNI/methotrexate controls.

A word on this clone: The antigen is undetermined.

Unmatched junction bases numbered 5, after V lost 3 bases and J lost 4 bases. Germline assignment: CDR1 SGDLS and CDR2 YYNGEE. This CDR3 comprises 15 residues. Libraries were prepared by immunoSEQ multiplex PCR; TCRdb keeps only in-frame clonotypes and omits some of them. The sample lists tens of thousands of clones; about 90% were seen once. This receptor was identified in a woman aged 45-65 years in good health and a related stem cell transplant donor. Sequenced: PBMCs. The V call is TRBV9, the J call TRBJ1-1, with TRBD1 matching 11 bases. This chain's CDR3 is CASSGGTGGSTEAFF. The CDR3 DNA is TGTGCCAGCAGCGGAGGGACAGGGGGTTCCACTGAAGCTTTCTTT.